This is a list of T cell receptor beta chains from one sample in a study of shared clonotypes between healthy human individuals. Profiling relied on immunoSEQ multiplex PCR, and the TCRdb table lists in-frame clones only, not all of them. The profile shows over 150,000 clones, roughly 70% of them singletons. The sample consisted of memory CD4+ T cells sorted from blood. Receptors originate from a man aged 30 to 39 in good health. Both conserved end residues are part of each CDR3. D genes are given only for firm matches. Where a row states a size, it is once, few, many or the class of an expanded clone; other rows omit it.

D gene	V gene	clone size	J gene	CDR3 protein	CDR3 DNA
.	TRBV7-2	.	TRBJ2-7	CASSSLNLEQYF	TGTGCCAGCAGCTCCCTGAATCTCGAGCAGTACTTC
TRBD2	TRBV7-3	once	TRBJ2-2	CASSLLASGRAGELFF	TGTGCCAGCAGCTTACTGGCTAGCGGGAGGGCCGGGGAGCTGTTTTTT
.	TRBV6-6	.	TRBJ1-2	CASINQGGVGYTF	TGTGCCAGCATTAATCAGGGTGGTGTTGGCTACACCTTC
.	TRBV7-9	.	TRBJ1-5	CASSLGGVGSNQPQHF	TGTGCCAGCAGCTTAGGTGGGGTAGGGAGCAATCAGCCCCAGCATTTT
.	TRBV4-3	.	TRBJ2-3	CASSQYGTGSRADTQYF	TGCGCCAGCAGCCAATACGGAACAGGGTCCCGGGCAGATACGCAGTATTTT
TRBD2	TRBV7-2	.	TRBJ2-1	CASSFGLAGGVQFF	TGTGCCAGCAGCTTCGGACTAGCGGGAGGCGTGCAGTTCTTC
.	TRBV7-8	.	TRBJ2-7	CASSLDPLYEQYF	TGTGCCAGCAGCTTAGACCCCCTTTACGAGCAGTACTTC
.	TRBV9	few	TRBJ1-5	CASSVGPNQPQHF	TGTGCCAGCAGCGTAGGGCCCAATCAGCCCCAGCATTTT
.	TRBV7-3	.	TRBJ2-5	CASSRTGAQETQYF	TGTGCCAGCAGCCGCACCGGGGCCCAAGAGACCCAGTACTTC
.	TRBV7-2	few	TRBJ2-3	CASSLERLVDTQYF	TGTGCCAGCAGCTTGGAGCGCCTAGTAGATACGCAGTATTTT
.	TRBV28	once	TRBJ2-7	CASSLTARPEQYF	TGTGCCAGCAGTCTGACGGCCCGCCCTGAGCAGTACTTC
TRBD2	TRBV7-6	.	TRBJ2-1	CASSLARGNEQFF	TGTGCCAGCAGCTTAGCGCGGGGGAATGAGCAGTTCTTC
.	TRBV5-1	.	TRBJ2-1	CASSLVEESSYNEQFF	TGCGCCAGCAGCTTGGTAGAGGAGAGCTCCTACAATGAGCAGTTCTTC
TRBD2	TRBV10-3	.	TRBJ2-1	CAISPGRAGAHNEQFF	TGTGCCATCAGCCCCGGTCGAGCGGGAGCCCACAATGAGCAGTTCTTC
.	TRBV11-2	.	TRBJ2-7	CASAGQESSYEQYF	TGTGCCAGCGCGGGTCAAGAATCCTCGTACGAGCAGTACTTC
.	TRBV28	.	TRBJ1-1	CASSLKGNTEAFF	TGTGCCAGCAGTTTAAAAGGGAACACTGAAGCTTTCTTT
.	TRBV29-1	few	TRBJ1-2	CSVVKGYGYTF	TGCAGCGTTGTAAAGGGCTATGGCTACACCTTC
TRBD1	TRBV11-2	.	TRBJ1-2	CASSTYRGLKANYGYTF	TGTGCCAGCAGCACCTACAGGGGGCTTAAAGCTAACTATGGCTACACCTTC
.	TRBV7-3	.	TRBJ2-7	CASSLGGLGEQYF	TGTGCCAGCAGCTTAGGAGGCCTTGGCGAGCAGTACTTC